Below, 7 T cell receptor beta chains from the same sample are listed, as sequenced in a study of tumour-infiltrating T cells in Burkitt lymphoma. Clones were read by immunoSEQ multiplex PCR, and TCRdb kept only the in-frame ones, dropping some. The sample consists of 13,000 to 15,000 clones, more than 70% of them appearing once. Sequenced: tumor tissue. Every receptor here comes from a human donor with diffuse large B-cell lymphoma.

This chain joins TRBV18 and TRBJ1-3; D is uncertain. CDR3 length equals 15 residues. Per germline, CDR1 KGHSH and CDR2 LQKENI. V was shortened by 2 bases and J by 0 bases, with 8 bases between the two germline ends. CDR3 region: CASSPVPDSGNTIYF. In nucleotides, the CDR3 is TGTGCCAGCTCACCAGTTCCCGACTCTGGAAACACCATATATTTT. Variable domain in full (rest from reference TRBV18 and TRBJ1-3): NAGVMQNPRHLVRRRGQEARLRCSPMKGHSHVYWYRQLPEEGLKFMVYLQKENIIDESGMPKERFSAEFPKEGPSILRIQQVVRGDSAAYFCASSPVPDSGNTIYFGEGSWLTVV.

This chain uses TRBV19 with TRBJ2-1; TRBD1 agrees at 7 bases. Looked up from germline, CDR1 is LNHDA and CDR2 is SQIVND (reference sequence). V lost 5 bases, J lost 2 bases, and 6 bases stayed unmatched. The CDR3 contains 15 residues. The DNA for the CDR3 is TGTGCCAGTAGTCCTCGGGACAGACCCTACAATGAGCAGTTCTTC. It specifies CASSPRDRPYNEQFF.

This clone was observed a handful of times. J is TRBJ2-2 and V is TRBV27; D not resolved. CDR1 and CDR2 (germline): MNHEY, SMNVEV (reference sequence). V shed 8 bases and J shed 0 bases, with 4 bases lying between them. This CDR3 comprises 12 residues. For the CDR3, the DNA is TGTGCCAGCCCCCCGAACACCGGGGAGCTGTTTTTT. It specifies CASPPNTGELFF.

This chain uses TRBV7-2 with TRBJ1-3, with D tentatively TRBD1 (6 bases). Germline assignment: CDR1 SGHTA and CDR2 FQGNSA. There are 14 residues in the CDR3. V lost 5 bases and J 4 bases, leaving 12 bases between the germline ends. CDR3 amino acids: CASSLQGTGNTIYF. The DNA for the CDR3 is TGTGCCAGCAGCCTACAGGGTACGGGAAACACCATATATTTT.

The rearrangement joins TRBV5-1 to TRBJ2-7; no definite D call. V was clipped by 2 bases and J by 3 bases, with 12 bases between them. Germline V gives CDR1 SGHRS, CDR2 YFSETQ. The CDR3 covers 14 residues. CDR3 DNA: TGCGCCAGCAGCTTCCGGCAGAGCTTCTACGAGCAGTACTTC. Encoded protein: CASSFRQSFYEQYF.

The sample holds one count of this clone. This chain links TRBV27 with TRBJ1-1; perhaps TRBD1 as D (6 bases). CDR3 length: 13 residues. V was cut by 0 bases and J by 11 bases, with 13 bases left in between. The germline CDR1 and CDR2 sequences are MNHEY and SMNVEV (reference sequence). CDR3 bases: TGTGCCAGCAGTTTATCTACAGGGTCGGGGGCTTTCTTT. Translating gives CASSLSTGSGAFF.

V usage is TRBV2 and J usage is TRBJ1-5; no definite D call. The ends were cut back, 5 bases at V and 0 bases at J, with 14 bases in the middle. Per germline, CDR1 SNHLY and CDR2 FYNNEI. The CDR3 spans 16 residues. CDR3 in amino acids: CASSSTESYSNQPQHF. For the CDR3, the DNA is TGTGCCAGCAGTTCCACTGAATCGTATAGCAATCAGCCCCAGCATTTT. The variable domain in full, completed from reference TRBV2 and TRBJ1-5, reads EPEVTQTPSHQVTQMGQEVILRCVPISNHLYFYWYRQILGQKVEFLVSFYNNEISEKSEIFDDQFSVERPDGSNFTLKIRSTKLEDSAMYFCASSSTESYSNQPQHFGDGTRLSIL.